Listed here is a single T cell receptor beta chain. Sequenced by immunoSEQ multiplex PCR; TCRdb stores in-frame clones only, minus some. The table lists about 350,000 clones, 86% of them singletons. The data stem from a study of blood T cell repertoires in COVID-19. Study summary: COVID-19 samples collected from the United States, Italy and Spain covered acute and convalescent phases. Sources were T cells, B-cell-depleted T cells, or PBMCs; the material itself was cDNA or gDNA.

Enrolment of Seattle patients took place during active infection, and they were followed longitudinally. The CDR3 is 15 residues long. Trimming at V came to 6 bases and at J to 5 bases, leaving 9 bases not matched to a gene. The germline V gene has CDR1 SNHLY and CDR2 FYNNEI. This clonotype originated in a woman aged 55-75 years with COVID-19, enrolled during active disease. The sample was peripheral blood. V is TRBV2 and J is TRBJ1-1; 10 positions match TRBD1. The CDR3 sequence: CASSLGQGLSTEAFF. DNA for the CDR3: TGTGCCAGCAGCCTGGGACAGGGGCTGAGTACTGAAGCTTTCTTT.